This TCR beta chain was documented in a study of T cell changes during pregnancy in multiple sclerosis. Assay used: immunoSEQ multiplex PCR; TCRdb lists only in-frame clones, some missing. Of 70,000 or so clones listed, about nine tenths are singletons. There are 17 residues in the CDR3. The sequence was collected from a female donor with multiple sclerosis, enrolled in a pregnancy study. The V gene is TRBV21-1, the J gene TRBJ1-5; the table's D call, TRBD1, was not checked against the DNA. TRBV21-1 is marked as a pseudogene. The sequencing here drew on CD4+ T cells from peripheral blood mononuclear cells, taken after pregnancy. Here the CDR3 DNA reads TGTGCCAGCAGCAAAGACGGGACAGGGATTTGTATTCAGCCCCAGCATTTT. This encodes CASSKDGTGICIQPQHF.